This is a list of T cell receptor beta chains from one sample in a study of T-cell memory formation after mild COVID-19. A single record per CDR3 protein comes from TCRdb applying MiXCR to the 5' RACE reads. Of around 530,000 distinct CDR3 sequences detected, 20% to 25% appear once; the ten largest clones hold about 8.2%. The specimen was PBMCs or a T cell subset sorted from them (not recorded which). The source of these receptors is an adult woman who had mild COVID-19 (a few samples of this study predate the infection). Cell type and time point are not known. Each CDR3 is given with its conserved first and last residue. A D gene is named only where the DNA matches it firmly. Clone size appears in some rows only: once, few, many, or a class for an expanded clone.

>15|TRBD1|TRBJ2-5|many|TRBV5-1
TGCGCCAGCAGCTTTGGGACAGGGGGCCAAGAGACCCAGTACTTC
CASSFGTGGQETQYF
>14|NA|TRBJ2-5|many|TRBV7-7
TGTGCTAGCAGCTTAGGTGGCAGGCAAGAGACCCAGTACTTC
CASSLGGRQETQYF
>14|NA|TRBJ1-1|few|TRBV6-5
TGTGCCAGCAGTTACGAAGTAGCGAACACTGAAGCTTTCTTT
CASSYEVANTEAFF
>14|NA|TRBJ1-1|NA|TRBV11-2
TGTGCCAGCAGCTTAGCCGGCGGGGGAGATGAAGCTTTCTTT
CASSLAGGGDEAFF
>16|NA|TRBJ2-7|NA|TRBV7-2
TGTGCCAGCAGTTATCCAGGAGGGCCCCGGGATTACGAGCAGTACTTC
CASSYPGGPRDYEQYF
>13|NA|TRBJ1-5|few|TRBV30
TGTGCCTGGGGACCACAGGGAAATCAGCCCCAGCATTTT
CAWGPQGNQPQHF
>14|NA|TRBJ2-2|once|TRBV24-1
TGTGCCACCAGTGATTTGAGGCACACCGGGGAGCTGTTTTTT
CATSDLRHTGELFF
>14|TRBD1|TRBJ1-2|NA|TRBV29-1
TGCAGCGTTGACTCACCGGGACAGTCTAATGGCTACACCTTC
CSVDSPGQSNGYTF
>17|NA|TRBJ2-1|once|TRBV7-9
TGTGCCAGCAGCTTAGATCGGGGGGCTTCATCCTACAATGAGCAGTTCTTC
CASSLDRGASSYNEQFF
>11|NA|TRBJ2-7|few|TRBV30
TGTGCCTGGAGTGTGGGGCCCGAGCAGTACTTC
CAWSVGPEQYF
>15|NA|TRBJ2-3|NA|TRBV15
TGTGCCACCAGCAGATTACGCCCTCCCGGAGATACGCAGTATTTT
CATSRLRPPGDTQYF
>13|TRBD1|TRBJ1-1|NA|TRBV6-4
TGTGCCAGCAGGGCAGGGGGGCGGACTGAAGCTTTCTTT
CASRAGGRTEAFF
>15|TRBD2|TRBJ2-7|NA|TRBV12-3/TRBV12-4
TGTGCCAGCAGAGTAGCGGGAGTGGGGGATGGCGAGCAGTACTTC
CASRVAGVGDGEQYF
>14|NA|TRBJ1-6|NA|TRBV19
TGTGCCAGTAGTATCGACAGTACCTACTCACCCCTCCACTTT
CASSIDSTYSPLHF
>13|NA|TRBJ1-1|NA|TRBV7-2
TGTGCCAGCAGCCTAAGACAGAGCACTGAAGCTTTCTTT
CASSLRQSTEAFF
>13|NA|TRBJ2-3|many|TRBV12-3/TRBV12-4
TGTGCCAGCAGTCCTCCGAACACAGATACGCAGTATTTT
CASSPPNTDTQYF
>15|TRBD1|TRBJ2-1|few|TRBV5-4
TGTGCCAGCAGCCCGCTGGGACAGGAAGACAATGAGCAGTTCTTC
CASSPLGQEDNEQFF
>15|NA|TRBJ2-3|NA|TRBV7-6
TGTGCCAGCAGCCCGTGGACGGGCCGCGCAGATACGCAGTATTTT
CASSPWTGRADTQYF
>13|TRBD2|TRBJ2-1|NA|TRBV29-1
TGCAGCGTTGACCGGGGGGGCCGCTATGAGCAGTTCTTC
CSVDRGGRYEQFF
>12|NA|TRBJ1-1|NA|TRBV29-1
TGCAGCGTTGAACTGAACGCTAGTGAAGCTTTCTTT
CSVELNASEAFF
>14|NA|TRBJ2-7|NA|TRBV12-3/TRBV12-4
TGTGCCAGCAGTTTCTCCGGGTCCATCTACGAGCAGTACTTC
CASSFSGSIYEQYF
>13|NA|TRBJ1-2|NA|TRBV12-3/TRBV12-4
TGTGCCAGCAATCCGGGGCTGCACTATGGCTACACCTTC
CASNPGLHYGYTF
>16|TRBD1|TRBJ2-2|NA|TRBV11-2
TGTGCCAGCAGCTTAGGAAGGGGGCGAGGTACCGGGGAGCTGTTTTTT
CASSLGRGRGTGELFF
>12|NA|TRBJ2-1|NA|TRBV29-1
TGCAGCGTTGTACAGCCAAGCAATGAGCAGTTCTTC
CSVVQPSNEQFF
>13|NA|TRBJ2-1|NA|TRBV4-2
TGTGCCAGCAGCCAAGATTATATCTATGAGCAGTTCTTC
CASSQDYIYEQFF
>13|TRBD1|TRBJ2-4|few|TRBV20-1
TGCAGTGCTAGAGGACAGGGGGTAAACATTCAGTACTTC
CSARGQGVNIQYF
>17|TRBD2|TRBJ2-7|NA|TRBV6-2/TRBV6-3
TGTGCCAGCAGCCGATCTAGCGGGGGCCCTAGCTCCTACGAGCAGTACTTC
CASSRSSGGPSSYEQYF
>15|TRBD1|TRBJ1-6|many|TRBV20-1
TGCAGTGCCGCATCCCCGGGACAGGGGAATTCACCCCTCCACTTT
CSAASPGQGNSPLHF
>14|NA|TRBJ2-7|NA|TRBV29-1
TGCAGCGTTGCCCGGGCAGGTGACCCCTACGAGCAGTACTTC
CSVARAGDPYEQYF
>18|NA|TRBJ2-3|NA|TRBV7-9
TGTGCCAGCAGCTTGGGGGGACCGGGCCGACCGGGGGAGGATACGCAGTATTTT
CASSLGGPGRPGEDTQYF
>16|NA|TRBJ2-3|NA|TRBV6-2/TRBV6-3
TGTGCCACCGCCCCGGGCTACCGATTCCCCACAGATACGCAGTATTTT
CATAPGYRFPTDTQYF
>16|NA|TRBJ2-7|few|TRBV12-3/TRBV12-4
TGTGCCAGCAGCCCACCTCGCGGGCTGGCGTCCTACGAGCAGTACTTC
CASSPPRGLASYEQYF
>19|NA|TRBJ1-1|NA|TRBV19
TGTGCCAGTAAAACACGACTTGAAGCGGGGGTTGGAGTTCGGACTGAAGCTTTCTTT
CASKTRLEAGVGVRTEAFF
>16|NA|TRBJ1-5|NA|TRBV20-1
TGCAGTGCTAGAGATAGGCCGAGCTATAGCAATCAGCCCCAGCATTTT
CSARDRPSYSNQPQHF
>12|NA|TRBJ2-1|NA|TRBV27
TGTGCCAGCACGGGGATGTGGAATGAGCAGTTCTTC
CASTGMWNEQFF
>16|TRBD1|TRBJ2-2|once|TRBV5-4
TGTGCCAGCAGCTCGAGTCCGGGACAGGGGACCGGGGAGCTGTTTTTT
CASSSSPGQGTGELFF
>13|TRBD2|TRBJ2-5|NA|TRBV12-3/TRBV12-4
TGTGCCAGCAAAGCGGGAGTTCGAGAGACCCAGTACTTC
CASKAGVRETQYF
>17|NA|TRBJ2-7|few|TRBV18
TGTGCCAGCTCACCCCCTAGGCAACAGGGTCTCGACTACGAGCAGTACTTC
CASSPPRQQGLDYEQYF
>15|NA|TRBJ2-1|few|TRBV20-1
TGCAGTGCCGACTTCCGGGACCGAGGAGACAATGAGCAGTTCTTC
CSADFRDRGDNEQFF
>12|NA|TRBJ2-2|few|TRBV6-2/TRBV6-3
TGTGCCAGCAGTTTAATTCCCAGGGAGCTGTTTTTT
CASSLIPRELFF
>14|NA|TRBJ1-2|NA|TRBV7-9
TGTGCCAGCAGCCCAGACTTCGCCACGCGGGGCTACACCTTC
CASSPDFATRGYTF
>15|TRBD1|TRBJ1-1|many|TRBV6-5
TGTGCCAGCAGTTACGGCGACAGGGAAGCCGCTGAAGCTTTCTTT
CASSYGDREAAEAFF